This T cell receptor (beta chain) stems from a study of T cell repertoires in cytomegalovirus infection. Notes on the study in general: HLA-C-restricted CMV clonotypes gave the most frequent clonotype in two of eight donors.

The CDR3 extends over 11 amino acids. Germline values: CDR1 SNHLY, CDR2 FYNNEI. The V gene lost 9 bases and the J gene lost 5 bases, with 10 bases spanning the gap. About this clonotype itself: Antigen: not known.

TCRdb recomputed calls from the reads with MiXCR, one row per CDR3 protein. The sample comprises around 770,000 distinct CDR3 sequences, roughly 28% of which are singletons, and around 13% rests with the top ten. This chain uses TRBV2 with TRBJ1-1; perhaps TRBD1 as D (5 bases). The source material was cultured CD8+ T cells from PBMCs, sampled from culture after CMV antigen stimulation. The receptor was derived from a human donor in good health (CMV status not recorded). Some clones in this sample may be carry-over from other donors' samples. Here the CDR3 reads CASKGRTEAFF. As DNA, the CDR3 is TGTGCCAGTAAGGGGCGTACTGAAGCTTTCTTT.